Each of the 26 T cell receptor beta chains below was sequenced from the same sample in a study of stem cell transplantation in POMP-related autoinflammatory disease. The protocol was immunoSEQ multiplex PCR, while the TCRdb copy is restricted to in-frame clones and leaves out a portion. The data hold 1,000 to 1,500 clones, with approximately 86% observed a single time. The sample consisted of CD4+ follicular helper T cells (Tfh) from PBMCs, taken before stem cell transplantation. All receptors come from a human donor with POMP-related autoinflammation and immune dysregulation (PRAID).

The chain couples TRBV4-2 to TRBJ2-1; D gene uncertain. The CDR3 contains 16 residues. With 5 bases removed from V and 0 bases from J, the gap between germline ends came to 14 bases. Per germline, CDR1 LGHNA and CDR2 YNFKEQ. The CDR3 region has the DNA TGTGCCAGCAGCACGCGAGACTCGAGCTCCTACAATGAGCAGTTCTTC. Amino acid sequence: CASSTRDSSSYNEQFF.

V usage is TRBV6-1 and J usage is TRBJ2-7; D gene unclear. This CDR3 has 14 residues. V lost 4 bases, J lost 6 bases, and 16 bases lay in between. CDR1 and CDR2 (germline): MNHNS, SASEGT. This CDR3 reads CASSVTDLPIEQYF. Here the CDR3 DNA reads TGTGCCAGCAGTGTAACAGATCTACCCATCGAGCAGTACTTC.

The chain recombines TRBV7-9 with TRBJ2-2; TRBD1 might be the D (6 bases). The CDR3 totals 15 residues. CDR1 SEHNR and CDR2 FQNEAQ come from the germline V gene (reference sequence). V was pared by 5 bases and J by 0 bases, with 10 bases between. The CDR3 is CASSPTGPNTGELFF. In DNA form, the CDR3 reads TGTGCCAGCAGCCCGACAGGACCGAACACCGGGGAGCTGTTTTTT.

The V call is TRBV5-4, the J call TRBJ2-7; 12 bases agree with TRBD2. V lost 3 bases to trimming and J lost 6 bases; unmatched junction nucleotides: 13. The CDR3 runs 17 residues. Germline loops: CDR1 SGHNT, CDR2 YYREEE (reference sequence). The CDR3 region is CASSWLAGGPPGSEQYF. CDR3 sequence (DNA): TGTGCCAGCAGCTGGCTAGCGGGAGGGCCTCCGGGTTCCGAGCAGTACTTC.

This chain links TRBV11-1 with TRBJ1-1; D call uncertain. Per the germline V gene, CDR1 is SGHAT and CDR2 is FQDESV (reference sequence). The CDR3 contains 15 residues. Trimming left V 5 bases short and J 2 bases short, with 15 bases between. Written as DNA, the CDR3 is TGTGCCAGCAGCCCTAAACAGCGGGCCAACACTGAAGCTTTCTTT. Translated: CASSPKQRANTEAFF.

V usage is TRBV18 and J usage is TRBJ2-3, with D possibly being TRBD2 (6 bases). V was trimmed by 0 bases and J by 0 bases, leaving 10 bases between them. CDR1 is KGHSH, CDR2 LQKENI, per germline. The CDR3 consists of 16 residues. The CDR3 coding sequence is TGTGCCAGCTCACCACCTACGGGGGTTAGCACAGATACGCAGTATTTT. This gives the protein CASSPPTGVSTDTQYF.

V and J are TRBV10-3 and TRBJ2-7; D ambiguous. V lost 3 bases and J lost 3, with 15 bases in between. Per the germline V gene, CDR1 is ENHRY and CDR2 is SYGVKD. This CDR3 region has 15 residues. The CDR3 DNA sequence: TGTGCCATCAGTGACCCCGGGCCCCAACTCTACGAGCAGTACTTC. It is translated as CAISDPGPQLYEQYF.

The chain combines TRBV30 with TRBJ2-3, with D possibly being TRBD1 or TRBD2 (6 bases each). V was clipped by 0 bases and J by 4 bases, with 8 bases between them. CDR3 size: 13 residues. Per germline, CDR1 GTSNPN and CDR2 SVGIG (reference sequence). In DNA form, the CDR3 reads TGTGCCTGGAGTGTGGGGGGCGCAGATACGCAGTATTTT. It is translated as CAWSVGGADTQYF.

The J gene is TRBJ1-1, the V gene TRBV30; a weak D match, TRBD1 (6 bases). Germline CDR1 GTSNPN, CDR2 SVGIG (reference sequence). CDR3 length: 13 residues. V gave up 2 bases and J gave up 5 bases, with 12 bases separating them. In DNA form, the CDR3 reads TGTGCCTGGAGTAGAAACAGGGAAACTGAAGCTTTCTTT. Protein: CAWSRNRETEAFF.

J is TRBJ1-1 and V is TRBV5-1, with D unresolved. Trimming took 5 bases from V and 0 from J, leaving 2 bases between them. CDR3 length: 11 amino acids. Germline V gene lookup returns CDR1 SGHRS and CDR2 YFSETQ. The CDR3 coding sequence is TGCGCCAGCAGGTTGAACACTGAAGCTTTCTTT. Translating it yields CASRLNTEAFF.

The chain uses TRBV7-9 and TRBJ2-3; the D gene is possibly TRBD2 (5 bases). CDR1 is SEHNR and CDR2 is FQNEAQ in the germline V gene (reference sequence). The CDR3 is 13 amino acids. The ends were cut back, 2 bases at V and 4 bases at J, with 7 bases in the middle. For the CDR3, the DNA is TGTGCCAGCAGCTTAACTAGTCCAGATACGCAGTATTTT. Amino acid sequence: CASSLTSPDTQYF.

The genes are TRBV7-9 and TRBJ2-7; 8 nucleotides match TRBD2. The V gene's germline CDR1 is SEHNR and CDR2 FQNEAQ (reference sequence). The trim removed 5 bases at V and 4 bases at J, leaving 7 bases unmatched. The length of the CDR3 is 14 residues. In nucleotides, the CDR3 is TGTGCCAGCAGCCCCAGCCCGGGGGGGTACGAGCAGTACTTC. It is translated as CASSPSPGGYEQYF.

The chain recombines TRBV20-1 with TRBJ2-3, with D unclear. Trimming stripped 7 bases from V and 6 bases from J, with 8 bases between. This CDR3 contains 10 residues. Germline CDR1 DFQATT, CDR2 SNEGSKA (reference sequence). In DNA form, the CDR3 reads TGCAGTGGGCAAAGGGATACGCAGTATTTT. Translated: CSGQRDTQYF.

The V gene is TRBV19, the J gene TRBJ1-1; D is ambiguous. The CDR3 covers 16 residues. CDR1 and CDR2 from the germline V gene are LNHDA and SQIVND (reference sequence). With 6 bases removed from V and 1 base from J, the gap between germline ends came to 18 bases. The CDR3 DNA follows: TGTGCCAGTAGCCCCGTACCGGGTTTCGGGAACACTGAAGCTTTCTTT. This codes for CASSPVPGFGNTEAFF.

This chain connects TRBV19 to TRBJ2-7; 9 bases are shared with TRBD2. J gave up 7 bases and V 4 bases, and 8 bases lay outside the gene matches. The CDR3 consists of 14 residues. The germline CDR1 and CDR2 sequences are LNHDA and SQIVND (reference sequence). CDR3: CASSRLAGLGEQYF. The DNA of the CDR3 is TGTGCCAGTAGTAGGCTAGCGGGGCTCGGAGAGCAGTACTTC. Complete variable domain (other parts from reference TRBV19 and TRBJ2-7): DGGITQSPKYLFRKEGQNVTLSCEQNLNHDAMYWYRQDPGQGLRLIYYSQIVNDFQKGDIAEGYSVSREKKESFPLTVTSAQKNPTAFYLCASSRLAGLGEQYFGPGTRLTVT.

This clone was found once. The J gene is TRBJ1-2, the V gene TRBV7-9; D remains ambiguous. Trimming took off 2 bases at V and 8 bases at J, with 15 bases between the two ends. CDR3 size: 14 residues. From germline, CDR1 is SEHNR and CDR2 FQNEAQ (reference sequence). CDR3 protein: CASSLSSGYWGYTF. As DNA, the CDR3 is TGTGCCAGCAGCTTATCCTCAGGTTACTGGGGCTACACCTTC.

The CDR3 spells CASSRDKYNEQFF. The DNA of the CDR3 is TGCGCCAGCAGTAGGGACAAGTACAATGAGCAGTTCTTC. This chain uses TRBV5-1 with TRBJ2-1; possible D gene TRBD1, 6 bases. The CDR3 runs 13 residues. V was trimmed by 5 bases and J by 4 bases, leaving 10 bases between them. Germline CDR1 reads SGHRS; CDR2 reads YFSETQ.

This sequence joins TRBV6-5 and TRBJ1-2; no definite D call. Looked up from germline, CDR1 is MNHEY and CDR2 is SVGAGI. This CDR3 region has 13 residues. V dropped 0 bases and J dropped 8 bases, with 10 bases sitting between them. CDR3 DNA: TGTGCCAGCAGTTACTCGCAAGGGCAGGGCTACACCTTC. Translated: CASSYSQGQGYTF.

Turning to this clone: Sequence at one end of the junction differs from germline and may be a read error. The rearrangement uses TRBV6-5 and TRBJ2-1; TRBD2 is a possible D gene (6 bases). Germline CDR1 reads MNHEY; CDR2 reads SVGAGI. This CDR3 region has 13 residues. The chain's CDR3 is CASSFVESGWVLF. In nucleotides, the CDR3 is TGTGCCAGCAGTTTCGTAGAGAGCGGGTGGGTGCTCTTC.

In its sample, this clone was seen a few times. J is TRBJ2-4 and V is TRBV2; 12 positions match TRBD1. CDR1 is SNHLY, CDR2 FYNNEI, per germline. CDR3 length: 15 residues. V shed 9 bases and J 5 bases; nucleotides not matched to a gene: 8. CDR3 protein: CASDRDRGPENIQYF. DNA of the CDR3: TGTGCCAGTGACCGGGACAGGGGGCCTGAAAACATTCAGTACTTC.

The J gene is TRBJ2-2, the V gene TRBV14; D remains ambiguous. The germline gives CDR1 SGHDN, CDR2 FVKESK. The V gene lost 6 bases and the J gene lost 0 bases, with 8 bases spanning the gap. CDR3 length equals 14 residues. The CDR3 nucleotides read TGTGCCAGCAGGAGCCTGGCGAACACCGGGGAGCTGTTTTTT. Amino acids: CASRSLANTGELFF. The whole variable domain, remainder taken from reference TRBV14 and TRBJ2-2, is EAGVTQFPSHSVIEKGQTVTLRCDPISGHDNLYWYRRVMGKEIKFLLHFVKESKQDESGMPNNRFLAERTGGTYSTLKVQPAELEDSGVYFCASRSLANTGELFFGEGSRLTVL.

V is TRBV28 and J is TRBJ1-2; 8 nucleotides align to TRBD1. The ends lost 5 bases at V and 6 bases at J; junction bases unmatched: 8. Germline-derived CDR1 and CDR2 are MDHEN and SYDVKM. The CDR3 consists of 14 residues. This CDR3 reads CASSPQDRDNGYTF. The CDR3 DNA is TGTGCCAGCAGTCCACAGGACAGGGATAATGGCTACACCTTC.

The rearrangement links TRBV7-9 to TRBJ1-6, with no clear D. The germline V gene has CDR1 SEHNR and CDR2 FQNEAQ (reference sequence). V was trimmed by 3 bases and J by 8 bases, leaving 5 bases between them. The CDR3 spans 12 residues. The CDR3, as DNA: TGTGCCAGCAGCTTTACAGATTCACCCCTCCACTTT. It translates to CASSFTDSPLHF.

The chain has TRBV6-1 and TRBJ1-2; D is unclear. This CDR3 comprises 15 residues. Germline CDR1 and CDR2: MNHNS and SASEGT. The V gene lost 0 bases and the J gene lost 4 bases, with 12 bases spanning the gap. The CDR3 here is CASSEAGEVGYGYTF. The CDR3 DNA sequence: TGTGCCAGCAGTGAAGCGGGCGAGGTCGGCTATGGCTACACCTTC.

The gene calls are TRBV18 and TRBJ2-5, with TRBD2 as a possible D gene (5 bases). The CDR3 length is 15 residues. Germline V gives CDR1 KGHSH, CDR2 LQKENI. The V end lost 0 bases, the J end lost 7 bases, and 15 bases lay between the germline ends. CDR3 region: CASSPPLGGRGTQYF. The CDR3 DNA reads TGTGCCAGCTCACCACCGCTTGGAGGTCGGGGGACCCAGTACTTC.

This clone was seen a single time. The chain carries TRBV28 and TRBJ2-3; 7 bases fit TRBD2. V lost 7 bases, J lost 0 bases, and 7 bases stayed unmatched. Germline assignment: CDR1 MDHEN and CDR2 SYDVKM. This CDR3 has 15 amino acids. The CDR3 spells CASTLSGISTDTQYF. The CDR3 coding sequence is TGTGCCAGCACCCTGAGCGGGATTAGCACAGATACGCAGTATTTT.